This TCR beta chain was observed in a study of blood T cell repertoires in COVID-19. Across the study: Nucleic acid was either cDNA or gDNA, and it came from T cells, B-cell-depleted T cells, or PBMCs.

Germline V gene sequence: CDR1 MNHNS, CDR2 SASEGT. V shed 1 base and J shed 0 bases, with 4 bases lying between them. The CDR3 extends over 13 amino acids. This clone has just a few counts. TCRdb keeps only in-frame clones here, not all; method: immunoSEQ multiplex PCR. This sample has 350,000 to 450,000 clones, with 88% found just once. What was sequenced was PBMCs or T cells enriched from blood (not recorded which). This chain uses TRBV6-1 with TRBJ2-7; D ambiguous. This receptor was obtained from a woman between 18 and 29 years old who had been exposed to COVID-19. The CDR3 here is CASSEGGSYEQYF. Written as DNA, the CDR3 is TGTGCCAGCAGTGAAGGCGGCTCCTACGAGCAGTACTTC.